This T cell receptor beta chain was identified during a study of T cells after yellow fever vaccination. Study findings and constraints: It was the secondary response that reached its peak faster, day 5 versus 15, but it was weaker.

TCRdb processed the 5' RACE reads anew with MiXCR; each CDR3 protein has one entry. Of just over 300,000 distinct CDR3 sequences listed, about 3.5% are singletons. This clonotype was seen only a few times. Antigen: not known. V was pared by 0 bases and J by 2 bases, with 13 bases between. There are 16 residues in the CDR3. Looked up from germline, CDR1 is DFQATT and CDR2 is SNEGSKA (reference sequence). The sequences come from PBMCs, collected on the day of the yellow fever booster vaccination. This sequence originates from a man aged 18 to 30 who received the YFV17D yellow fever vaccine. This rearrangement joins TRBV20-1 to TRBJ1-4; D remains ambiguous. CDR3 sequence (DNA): TGCAGTGCTAGAGATCGTTTACTTGGGACTAATGAAAAACTGTTTTTT. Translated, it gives CSARDRLLGTNEKLFF.